The rows below give T cell receptor beta chains drawn from one sample of a study of T and B cells in COVID-19 patients. TCRdb processed the multiplex PCR reads anew with MiXCR; each CDR3 protein has one entry. The table has roughly 3,800 distinct CDR3 sequences, 25% seen once. The sample comprised blood. All receptors derive from a human donor with active COVID-19. The CDR3 runs from the conserved cysteine through the conserved F or W. Each record gives: V gene, CDR3 length, J gene, D gene, clone size, CDR3 DNA, CDR3 protein. D genes are given only for firm matches. Clone sizes are given selectively: once, few, many, or a class where the clone is expanded.

TRBV29-1,10,TRBJ2-5,-,large,TGCAGCGTCGGGCTAGAGACCCAGTACTTC,CSVGLETQYF
TRBV7-9,12,TRBJ2-4,-,-,TGTGCCAGCAGCTTAGCACCAAACATTCAGTACTTC,CASSLAPNIQYF
TRBV27,23,TRBJ2-5,-,-,-,CASSLIGDTQYFGPGRTQETQYF
TRBV7-9,15,TRBJ2-1,TRBD2,many,TGTGCCAGCAGCCCGGGACTACAGATAAACAATGAGCAGTTCTTC,CASSPGLQINNEQFF
TRBV18,18,TRBJ1-5,-,medium-sized,TGTGCCAGCTCCCCGTCGGCCAGGGGCATGTGGAGCAATCAGCCCCAGCATTTT,CASSPSARGMWSNQPQHF
TRBV20-1,14,TRBJ2-3,TRBD2,many,TGCAGTGCCAAATGGGCTAGCGGGGTGGATACGCAGTATTTT,CSAKWASGVDTQYF
TRBV6-2/TRBV6-3,20,TRBJ1-5,TRBD1,few,TGTGCCAGCAGACCTCTTTCCGGACAGGAGGGAATATATAGCAATCAGCCCCAGCATTTT,CASRPLSGQEGIYSNQPQHF
TRBV12-3/TRBV12-4,15,TRBJ2-7,TRBD1,few,TGTGCCAGCAGCCCCGGACAGGGTGGCTCCTACGAGCAGTACTTC,CASSPGQGGSYEQYF
TRBV24-1,15,TRBJ2-6,-,medium-sized,TGTGCCACCAGCGCCGAACTGGGGGGGGCCAACGTCCTGACTTTC,CATSAELGGANVLTF
TRBV10-3,16,TRBJ1-5,-,-,TGTGCCATCAGTGAGTCGAGGGCAGGGTGGGATCAGCCCCAGCATTTT,CAISESRAGWDQPQHF
TRBV6-5,12,TRBJ2-5,-,few,TGTGCCAGCTCAAACACCCAAGAGACCCAGTACTTC,CASSNTQETQYF
TRBV6-6,15,TRBJ2-2,-,many,TGTGCCAGCAGGGCCGGGACACTTAACACCGGGGAGCTGTTTTTT,CASRAGTLNTGELFF
TRBV14,13,TRBJ2-2,-,medium-sized,TGTGCCAGCAGCCCAAGGGACACCGGGGAGCTGTTTTTT,CASSPRDTGELFF
TRBV7-2,17,TRBJ2-3,-,-,TGTGCCAGCAGCTCACCCGTAGCGGTGAAGCGCACAGATACGCAGTATTTT,CASSSPVAVKRTDTQYF
TRBV19,13,TRBJ2-2,TRBD2,large,TGTGCCAGTAGTATAAGAAGACTAGCGGAGCTGTTTTTT,CASSIRRLAELFF
TRBV29-1,12,TRBJ1-4,-,large,TGCAGCGTTGGACACGGTAATGAAAAACTGTTTTTT,CSVGHGNEKLFF
TRBV11-2,11,TRBJ2-7,TRBD2,-,TGTGCCAGCAGCTATGGGGGGGTAGCGTCCTTC,CASSYGGVASF
TRBV18,15,TRBJ2-3,-,medium-sized,TGTGCCAGCACCGCTGGGGTGACGGAGTCAGGCGCGCAGTATTTT,CASTAGVTESGAQYF
TRBV6-5,13,TRBJ1-1,-,many,TGTGCCAGCAGTTACTCAACCAGCACTGAAGCTTTCTTT,CASSYSTSTEAFF
TRBV18,16,TRBJ1-3,-,many,TGTGCCAGCTCACCACCCCTCGGCCGGAAAGGAAACACCATATATTTT,CASSPPLGRKGNTIYF
TRBV10-3,11,TRBJ1-1,-,few,TGTGCCATCAGGGACACCCGTGAAGCTTTCTTT,CAIRDTREAFF
TRBV6-5,16,TRBJ2-2,TRBD2,medium-sized,TGTGCCAGCAGTTCTAGCGGGAGCATCTCCCCCGGGGAGCTGTTTTTT,CASSSSGSISPGELFF
TRBV5-6,14,TRBJ1-1,TRBD1,many,TGTGCCAGCAGCGGCTCTGGGACAGGGCGAGGAGCTTTCTTT,CASSGSGTGRGAFF
TRBV11-2,15,TRBJ2-1,-,few,TGTGCCAGCAGCCAAACCCCGGGACAAAATAATGAGCAGTTCTTC,CASSQTPGQNNEQFF
TRBV4-3,16,TRBJ2-1,-,few,TGCGCCAGCAGCCAAGACCTAGGAGTTCTAGACAATGAGCAGTTCTTC,CASSQDLGVLDNEQFF
TRBV29-1,11,TRBJ2-1,-,large,TGCAGCGTTCTTAGCTACAATGAGCAGTTCTTC,CSVLSYNEQFF
TRBV6-1,13,TRBJ1-5,-,medium-sized,TGTGCCAGCATCCGGGACAGCAATCAGCCCCAGCATTTT,CASIRDSNQPQHF
TRBV10-1,18,TRBJ2-3,TRBD2,-,TGCGCCAGCAGTGAGACTAGCGGGGGTCAAACTAGCACAGATACGCAGTATTTT,CASSETSGGQTSTDTQYF
TRBV6-1,16,TRBJ1-2,-,many,TGTGCCAGCAATCCCCTGGGGCAGGGGCAGAACTATGGCTACACCTTC,CASNPLGQGQNYGYTF
TRBV6-6,15,TRBJ1-2,TRBD1,many,TGTGCCAGCAGCTCTCGACAGGGGGCAGTCTATGGCTACACCTTC,CASSSRQGAVYGYTF
TRBV15,13,TRBJ1-6,-,medium-sized,TGTGCCACCAGCAGAAGACAGAAACAACCCCTCCACTTT,CATSRRQKQPLHF
TRBV18,14,TRBJ2-1,-,medium-sized,TGTGCCAGCTCACCCATCCCCCCCAACAATGAGCAGTTCTTC,CASSPIPPNNEQFF
TRBV5-1,15,TRBJ1-4,TRBD1,-,TGCGCCAGCAGCTTGCTACAGGGGGCGGGTGAAAAACTGTTTTTT,CASSLLQGAGEKLFF
TRBV10-3,15,TRBJ2-7,TRBD1,-,TGTGCCATCAGCAAGGGGCAGGGGGCGATGGACGAGCAGTACTTC,CAISKGQGAMDEQYF
TRBV5-1,13,TRBJ2-6,-,medium-sized,TGCGCCAGCAAGGACCCCGGGGCCAACGTCCTGACTTTC,CASKDPGANVLTF